This T cell receptor (beta chain) stems from a study of blood T cell repertoires in COVID-19. Study overall: The analysed material was cDNA or gDNA that came from T cells, B-cell-depleted T cells, or PBMCs.

Patients from Seattle were sampled longitudinally, starting during active infection. CDR3 size: 14 residues. CDR1 and CDR2 (germline): SNHLY, FYNNEI. With 3 bases removed from V and 4 bases from J, the gap between germline ends came to 12 bases. Authors' processing steps: Reference gene primer amplification in the assay estimated nucleated cell counts. Clones were read by immunoSEQ multiplex PCR, and TCRdb kept only the in-frame ones, dropping some. V, J and clone size reflect that table, while D and trimming were determined from the DNA. The data contain tens of thousands of clones, roughly nine tenths of them singletons.

The chain has TRBV2 and TRBJ1-1; D uncertain. The sample taken for sequencing was peripheral blood. The source of this sequence is an older man with COVID-19, enrolled during active disease. In DNA, the CDR3 is TGTGCCAGCAGTGAGGTACATGCAGGCACTGAAGCTTTCTTT. Its translation is CASSEVHAGTEAFF.